These 18 T cell receptor beta chains originate from one sample sequenced in a study of T cells in localized non-small cell lung cancer. Repertoires were generated with immunoSEQ multiplex PCR, while TCRdb's copy carries only in-frame clones and drops some. Of roughly 1,600 clones listed, around a fifth are singletons. This material consisted of normal lung tissue next to the tumor, taken before any cancer treatment. The receptors were gathered from a woman between 40 and 69 years old with stage I lung adenocarcinoma.

The chain carries TRBV6-8 and TRBJ2-7; 7 nucleotides agree with TRBD1. V dropped 4 bases and J dropped 0; count of bases not matched to a gene: 6. Germline assignment: CDR1 MNHGY and CDR2 SAAAGT. This CDR3 is 15 amino acids long. The CDR3 here is CASSFGQESSYEQYF. The CDR3 bases are TGTGCCAGCAGTTTTGGACAGGAGAGCTCCTACGAGCAGTACTTC.

This chain connects TRBV19 to TRBJ2-3; no firm D call. The CDR3 is 12 residues long. Germline CDR1 reads LNHDA; CDR2 reads SQIVND (reference sequence). Trimming removed 2 bases from V and 2 bases from J, with 2 bases in between. This CDR3 reads CASSIYTDTQYF. The DNA for the CDR3 is TGTGCCAGTAGTATATACACAGATACGCAGTATTTT.

The chain joins TRBV11-3 to TRBJ1-1; 10 bases match TRBD1. J lost 6 bases, V lost 3 bases, and 4 bases had no gene match. Germline assignment: CDR1 SGHNT and CDR2 YENEEA. The CDR3 runs to 14 residues. CDR3 in DNA: TGTGCCAGCAGCTTGGGGGACAGGGGAGCTGAAGCTTTCTTT. It encodes CASSLGDRGAEAFF.

This clone was seen a few times. The CDR3 is CASSYGGLGVNTEAFF. CDR3 DNA sequence: TGTGCCAGCAGTTACGGGGGGCTGGGCGTGAACACTGAAGCTTTCTTT. The rearrangement joins TRBV6-8 to TRBJ1-1, with D possibly matching TRBD1 (6 bases). This CDR3 region has 16 residues. Germline-derived CDR1 and CDR2 are MNHGY and SAAAGT. Trimming cost V 2 bases and J 0 bases, with 13 bases left between them.

This chain joins TRBV5-1 and TRBJ1-5, with 7 positions matching TRBD1. CDR3 length: 15 amino acids. V trimming: 0 bases; J trimming: 9 bases; junction bases outside the gene matches: 9. Germline V gene sequence: CDR1 SGHRS, CDR2 YFSETQ. The CDR3 nucleotides are TGCGCCAGCAGCTTGGATGAAACAGGGGATGGGCCCCAGCATTTT. Encoded protein: CASSLDETGDGPQHF. The variable domain in full, completed from reference TRBV5-1 and TRBJ1-5, reads KAGVTQTPRYLIKTRGQQVTLSCSPISGHRSVSWYQQTPGQGLQFLFEYFSETQRNKGNFPGRFSGRQFSNSRSEMNVSTLELGDSALYLCASSLDETGDGPQHFGDGTRLSIL.

This clone was found a few times. The chain is built from TRBV6-8 and TRBJ2-3; unclear D gene. V was shortened by 2 bases and J by 0 bases, with 12 bases between the two germline ends. The CDR3 has 16 residues. Germline V CDR1 and CDR2: MNHGY, SAAAGT. The CDR3 here is CASSYNPGRSTDTQYF. For the CDR3, the DNA is TGTGCCAGCAGTTACAACCCAGGCCGGAGCACAGATACGCAGTATTTT.

This chain's CDR3 is CASGAGLSNEQFF. Here the CDR3 DNA reads TGTGCTAGTGGCGCGGGACTTTCTAATGAGCAGTTCTTC. The J gene is TRBJ2-1, the V gene TRBV12-5, with a possible D match to TRBD2 (6 bases). Germline values: CDR1 LGHNT, CDR2 FRNRAP. V was clipped by 6 bases and J by 7 bases, with 13 bases between them. The CDR3 sequence is 13 residues long. The full variable domain, with the rest looked up from reference TRBV12-5 and TRBJ2-1, is DARVTQTPRHKVTEMGQEVTMRCQPILGHNTVFWYRQTMMQGLELLAYFRNRAPLDDSGMPKDRFSAEMPDATLATLKIQPSEPRDSAVYFCASGAGLSNEQFFGPGTRLTVL.

In this sample, this clone turned up a few times. The chain links TRBV11-3 to TRBJ2-3; 14 bases match TRBD2. Per the germline V gene, CDR1 is SGHNT and CDR2 is YENEEA. The CDR3 spans 16 residues. After removal of 2 bases from V and 5 bases from J, the junction contained 3 bases not matched to a gene. CDR3 amino acids: CASSLTGLAGVDTQYF. In DNA form, the CDR3 reads TGTGCCAGCAGCTTAACGGGACTAGCGGGGGTAGATACGCAGTATTTT.

This clone has more than one count but fewer than ten. The chain is built from TRBV6-8 and TRBJ2-1, with TRBD2 matching over 15 bases. Germline CDR1 reads MNHGY; CDR2 reads SAAAGT. V lost 7 bases and J lost 9; bases outside the gene matches: 16. This CDR3 spans 18 amino acids. CDR3 nucleotide sequence: TGTGCCAGCACCATAATTAAAGGGACTAGCGGGAGGCGGGGTGAGCAGTTCTTC. Its protein is CASTIIKGTSGRRGEQFF.

This clone was observed a handful of times. CDR3 nucleotides: TGCGCCAGCAGCCAAGATTCTACTGGGGCCAACGTCCTGACTTTC. Its translation is CASSQDSTGANVLTF. The chain employs TRBV4-1 and TRBJ2-6; D is undetermined. The CDR3 runs to 15 residues. The V gene's germline CDR1 is MGHRA and CDR2 YSYEKL. V gave up 0 bases and J gave up 2 bases, with 5 bases separating them.

The chain uses TRBV30 and TRBJ2-3; D is perhaps TRBD2 (6 bases). The germline gives CDR1 GTSNPN, CDR2 SVGIG (reference sequence). This CDR3 has 13 amino acids. The germline V and J ends were trimmed by 2 bases and 5 bases, with 11 bases remaining between them. CDR3 coding DNA: TGTGCCTGGAGTAGGAGGGAGCGAGATACGCAGTATTTT. Translating gives CAWSRRERDTQYF.

By share of the sample, this clone is large. The chain is built from TRBV5-1 and TRBJ2-1, with TRBD2 identical over 12 bases. CDR3 size: 17 residues. The germline V gene has CDR1 SGHRS and CDR2 YFSETQ. The J segment lost 2 bases and the V segment lost 5 bases, leaving 8 bases of the junction unmatched. The CDR3 loop reads CASRPPSGGATYNEQFF. The CDR3 DNA reads TGCGCCAGCAGACCTCCTAGCGGGGGGGCCACCTACAATGAGCAGTTCTTC. The full variable domain, rest sourced from reference TRBV5-1 and TRBJ2-1, is KAGVTQTPRYLIKTRGQQVTLSCSPISGHRSVSWYQQTPGQGLQFLFEYFSETQRNKGNFPGRFSGRQFSNSRSEMNVSTLELGDSALYLCASRPPSGGATYNEQFFGPGTRLTVL.

This clone was detected only a few times. The chain carries TRBV11-3 and TRBJ2-3, with D perhaps matching TRBD2 (7 bases). CDR3 length: 16 residues. V was trimmed by 4 bases and J by 0 bases, leaving 14 bases between them. Germline V gives CDR1 SGHNT, CDR2 YENEEA. CDR3 residues: CASSWGASGSTDTQYF. CDR3 nucleotides: TGTGCCAGCAGCTGGGGGGCTAGCGGCAGCACAGATACGCAGTATTTT. The full variable domain, its missing parts supplied by reference TRBV11-3 and TRBJ2-3, is EAGVVQSPRYKIIEKKQPVAFWCNPISGHNTLYWYLQNLGQGPELLIRYENEEAVDDSQLPKDRFSAERLKGVDSTLKIQPAELGDSAVYLCASSWGASGSTDTQYFGPGTRLTVL.

This clone was counted a few times. The chain links TRBV28 to TRBJ2-5; the match to TRBD2 covers 10 bases. Germline V gene lookup returns CDR1 MDHEN and CDR2 SYDVKM. After removal of 6 bases from V and 2 bases from J, the junction contained 9 bases not matched to a gene. The CDR3 runs 16 residues. This chain's CDR3 is CASSADLAGAQETQYF. As DNA, the CDR3 is TGTGCCAGCAGCGCAGATCTAGCGGGAGCACAAGAGACCCAGTACTTC.

V usage is TRBV28 and J usage is TRBJ2-6; TRBD1 matches at 10 bases. CDR3 length: 18 amino acids. The germline CDR1 and CDR2 sequences are MDHEN and SYDVKM. The ends lost 2 bases at V and 1 base at J; junction bases unmatched: 5. The CDR3 DNA follows: TGTGCCAGCAGTTTAGGGGACAGGGGTCGGTCTGGGGCCAACGTCCTGACTTTC. Amino acid sequence: CASSLGDRGRSGANVLTF.

This clone was seen more than once but under ten times. The V gene is TRBV6-8, the J gene TRBJ2-5, with D uncertain. CDR3 size: 13 residues. The V end was cut by 5 bases, the J end by 3 bases, with 10 bases between. Germline V gene data show CDR1 as MNHGY and CDR2 as SAAAGT. This CDR3 is CASSDGTEETQYF. DNA for the CDR3: TGTGCCAGCAGTGACGGTACAGAAGAGACCCAGTACTTC.

In its sample, this clone was seen a few times. V usage is TRBV6-1 and J usage is TRBJ2-3; no clear D. CDR1 and CDR2 from the germline V gene are MNHNS and SASEGT. With 0 bases removed from V and 1 base from J, the gap between germline ends came to 14 bases. The CDR3 runs 17 residues. The CDR3 DNA reads as TGTGCCAGCAGTGAAGCGCTTTTCGGGTCTGGCACAGATACGCAGTATTTT. It translates to CASSEALFGSGTDTQYF.

The genes are TRBV28 and TRBJ1-4; no clear D. CDR3 size: 16 residues. From germline, CDR1 is MDHEN and CDR2 SYDVKM. Trimming removed 5 bases from V and 0 bases from J, with 13 bases in between. DNA for the CDR3: TGTGCCAGCAGTCGCCAGCGAGGAGCAACTAATGAAAAACTGTTTTTT. The encoded protein is CASSRQRGATNEKLFF.